This T cell receptor (beta chain) was sequenced for a study of cytomegalovirus exposure and HLA in healthy donors. Remarks on this clone: Antigen unknown.

Study findings and constraints: The Asian-associated ancestry cluster reportedly had fewer N-insertions than the roughly 670-donor mean in a later analysis.

From germline, CDR1 is MDHEN and CDR2 SYDVKM. This CDR3 region has 13 residues. Trimming took 4 bases from V and 5 from J, leaving 11 bases between them. PCR was performed using 60 Vbeta and 13 Jbeta primers. The table came from immunoSEQ multiplex PCR; TCRdb's copy has only in-frame clones and leaves some out. The table shows some 150,000 clones, with about 80% occurring only once. The sequenced material came from PBMCs. This TCR was recovered from a man younger than 45 in good health and CMV-seropositive. The chain uses TRBV28 and TRBJ2-5; possibly TRBD1 for D (6 bases). In DNA, the CDR3 is TGTGCCAGCAGTTCTACAGGGCGGGAGACCCAGTACTTC. Protein: CASSSTGRETQYF.